The 12 T cell receptor beta chains reported below all come from one sample, sequenced in a study of OX40 agonist ivuxolimab in advanced cancers. The data were produced by immunoSEQ multiplex PCR, yet TCRdb's version contains in-frame clones alone and is incomplete. The data contain some 97,000 clones, 90% of them singletons. The sequenced sample was CD4+ or CD8+ T cells sorted from blood, obtained in a trial of the OX40 agonist ivuxolimab. The receptor set was obtained from an adult with an advanced solid tumor such as melanoma, head and neck, liver or kidney cancer.

This rearrangement joins TRBV2 to TRBJ1-2; TRBD1 might be the D (6 bases). This CDR3 comprises 14 residues. The germline V gene encodes CDR1 SNHLY and CDR2 FYNNEI. With 9 bases removed from V and 3 bases from J, the gap between germline ends came to 17 bases. The CDR3 loop reads CARNQEDSHYGYTF. The CDR3 bases are TGTGCCAGGAACCAAGAGGACAGTCACTATGGCTACACCTTC.

This chain connects TRBV4-2 to TRBJ1-4, with 7 nucleotides matching TRBD1. With 5 bases clipped from V and 6 bases from J, the junction kept 12 bases outside the gene matches. The length of the CDR3 is 16 residues. Germline CDR1 reads LGHNA; CDR2 reads YNFKEQ. The CDR3 region is CASSSGLQGRDEKLFF. CDR3 DNA sequence: TGTGCCAGCAGCTCAGGCTTACAGGGGAGGGATGAAAAACTGTTTTTT.

Of note for this clone: The sample has other DNA sequences that encode this CDR3 too. This chain connects TRBV5-1 to TRBJ1-3; the match to TRBD1 covers 7 bases. V was clipped by 0 bases and J by 0 bases; unmatched bases: 0. Germline CDR1 is SGHRS and CDR2 is YFSETQ. The CDR3 sequence is 15 residues long. The CDR3 spells CASSLDRGSGNTIYF. The CDR3 coding sequence is TGCGCCAGCAGCTTGGACAGGGGCTCTGGAAACACCATATATTTT.

The chain joins TRBV6-5 to TRBJ2-7, with 7 bases aligning to TRBD1. CDR1 and CDR2 from the germline V gene are MNHEY and SVGAGI. CDR3 length: 13 amino acids. V shed 5 bases, J shed 6 bases, and the junction held 7 bases outside the gene matches. CDR3 sequence reads: CASSRQGVGEQYF. CDR3 sequence (DNA): TGTGCCAGCAGTCGACAGGGAGTCGGCGAGCAGTACTTC.

The J gene is TRBJ2-2, the V gene TRBV9, with 10 positions matching TRBD1. Trimming cost V 4 bases and J 7 bases; bases outside gene matches: 10. Germline V lookup: CDR1 SGDLS, CDR2 YYNGEE. This CDR3 spans 16 amino acids. In nucleotides, the CDR3 is TGTGCCAGCAGCCGGGACAGGGGAGCCGGCTACGGGGAGCTGTTTTTT. It is translated as CASSRDRGAGYGELFF.

The chain recombines TRBV9 with TRBJ2-1, with D hard to call. This CDR3 spans 15 amino acids. Germline loops: CDR1 SGDLS, CDR2 YYNGEE. V lost 2 bases and J lost 0, with 9 bases in between. The CDR3 spells CASSVLASSYNEQFF. CDR3 bases: TGTGCCAGCAGCGTTTTAGCCTCCTCCTACAATGAGCAGTTCTTC.

The chain combines TRBV6-1 with TRBJ2-7, with no clear D. This CDR3 is built from 12 residues. V lost 7 bases to trimming and J lost 3 bases, with 10 bases between them. Germline CDR1 MNHNS, CDR2 SASEGT. The CDR3, as DNA: TGTGCCAGCACCAGAAACGGCTACGAGCAGTACTTC. Protein: CASTRNGYEQYF.

This clone came up once. J is TRBJ2-7 and V is TRBV11-2, with D maybe TRBD1 (5 bases). The V and J ends lost 1 base and 3 bases respectively, with 10 bases between them. This CDR3 region has 14 residues. CDR1 SGHAT and CDR2 FQNNGV come from the germline V gene. The CDR3: CASSLAYRGYEQYF. In DNA, the CDR3 is TGTGCCAGCAGCTTAGCATATAGGGGCTACGAGCAGTACTTC.

The rearrangement joins TRBV29-1 to TRBJ1-1; 11 nucleotides agree with TRBD1. Germline-derived CDR1 and CDR2 are SQVTM and ANQGSEA. The CDR3 totals 13 residues. The J segment lost 4 bases and the V segment lost 4 bases, leaving 2 bases of the junction unmatched. The CDR3 reads CSVGTGGTTEAFF. In nucleotides, the CDR3 is TGCAGCGTTGGGACAGGGGGCACCACTGAAGCTTTCTTT.

The rearrangement links TRBV5-1 to TRBJ2-5; D may be TRBD2 (7 bases). The CDR3 has 17 amino acids. Germline lookup yields CDR1 SGHRS and CDR2 YFSETQ. Between the trimmed V and J ends, which lost 4 bases and 5 bases, there was a span of 24 bases. CDR3 DNA sequence: TGCGCCAGCAGCCCCTCCGGTTCTCGCGGGGGCGGGGAGACCCAGTACTTC. Protein product: CASSPSGSRGGGETQYF. The full variable domain, with the rest looked up from reference TRBV5-1 and TRBJ2-5, is KAGVTQTPRYLIKTRGQQVTLSCSPISGHRSVSWYQQTPGQGLQFLFEYFSETQRNKGNFPGRFSGRQFSNSRSEMNVSTLELGDSALYLCASSPSGSRGGGETQYFGPGTRLLVL.

This rearrangement joins TRBV2 to TRBJ2-4, with D maybe TRBD1 (6 bases). CDR3 length equals 12 residues. The V end was cut by 5 bases, the J end by 7 bases, with 9 bases between. The germline gives CDR1 SNHLY, CDR2 FYNNEI. For the CDR3, the DNA is TGTGCCAGCAGTCGGGACACGAACATTCAGTACTTC. It yields the protein CASSRDTNIQYF.

The rearrangement links TRBV30 to TRBJ1-2; possibly TRBD1 for D (5 bases). The V and J ends lost 0 bases and 8 bases respectively, with 25 bases between them. The germline V gene has CDR1 GTSNPN and CDR2 SVGIG (reference sequence). The CDR3 has 17 residues. The CDR3 region is CAWSVYPAIAGLGGYTF. The CDR3 bases are TGTGCCTGGAGTGTGTATCCAGCCATCGCAGGGCTGGGGGGCTACACCTTC.